This T cell receptor beta chain was found in a study of blood T cell repertoires in COVID-19 (dated by TCRdb to the early 2020s). About the full investigation: The collaborator samples originated in the United States, Italy and Spain and spanned the acute and convalescent phases of COVID-19. The material from the prospective study consisted of cDNA or gDNA derived from T cells, B-cell-depleted T cells, or PBMCs. Deeply sampled blood TCRbeta repertoires from subjects exposed to, actively infected with, or recovered from COVID-19 were included in the dataset. A freely available public database, intended as a resource for researchers studying the immune response to SARS-CoV-2, is where the repertoires were released. Samples came from the ongoing ImmuneRACE study (first 160 participants) plus 1,254 subjects from 6 global collaborators. Sample metadata almost always included a de-identified subject ID, COVID-19 status, age in years and sex. Where available, HLA class I and class II types were obtained from metadata supplied by the sample provider rather than from assay-based typing.

Whole blood was collected in K2EDTA tubes by collaborating institutions according to the institutions' own protocols. For TCRbeta analysis, collaborators shipped samples in one of three forms: frozen whole blood, isolated PBMCs, or DNA extracted from either of those sample types. The study at large found these results: How much clinical and demographic metadata was included differed by source and by participant, and the metadata was provided uncurated.

TCRbeta CDR3 regions were amplified from genomic DNA by means of the immunoSEQ Assay, a bias-controlled multiplex PCR. Per the original workflow: Within the assay, amplification of reference gene primers was used to estimate how many nucleated cells each sample contained. To quantify the absolute abundance of each unique TCRbeta CDR3 rearrangement, sequence reads were collapsed and filtered. For each sample, productive Simpson clonality was calculated by taking the square root of Simpson's diversity index across productive rearrangements. Held by TCRdb, this immuneACCESS table contains in-frame sequences only and omits some clones. Under half of the omission traces to an unresolved V gene where checked; the cause of the rest is unknown. From that table come the V and J calls and clone size; the DNA was used to work out D and trimming. The table for this sample lists around 310,000 clones; approximately 88% of them were counted only once. Roughly 4% of the sample is in the top ten clones.

Regarding this clone: The antigen this receptor binds is unknown. No much larger clone is present one base from it, and per-base qualities are unavailable.

Trimming costs V 6 bases and J 4 bases, and their ends lie 16 bases apart. The CDR3 sequence holds 15 residues, the cysteine and phenylalanine included. Of all the DNA, just the CDR3 is kept, 45 bases in frame from base 1. Taken from the germline V gene (reference sequence), the CDR1 and CDR2 loops are LNHDA and SQIVND. This clonotype was obtained from a woman aged 45-60 years with active or convalescent COVID-19. The rearrangement joined TRBV19 to TRBJ1-3, with the D gene call left open. Sequencing was performed on peripheral blood. The DNA sequence is given as TGTGCCAGTAGCCAAAACCCCGGCGGGGGAAACACCATATATTTT. This is translated as CASSQNPGGGNTIYF.